This T cell receptor beta chain was sequenced during a study of T-cell reconstitution after alpha-beta-depleted transplantation in children. In germline, CDR1 is SQVTM, CDR2 ANQGSEA. CDR3 length: 15 residues. V shed 7 bases and J shed 4 bases, with 22 bases lying between them. This clonotype has a handful of counts. Unique molecular identifiers were incorporated when the TCRbeta library was constructed. Each CDR3 protein gets one entry after TCRdb re-called the PCR reads with MiXCR. The sample has approximately 400,000 distinct CDR3 sequences; about a tenth are singletons. V usage is TRBV29-1 and J usage is TRBJ1-2, with D possibly matching TRBD1 (5 bases). The sequence was collected from a human donor who donated a stem cell graft to a child with acute myeloid leukemia. The sequenced sample was PBMCs from the stem cell graft donor, obtained from the stem cell graft. CDR3 in amino acids: CSAESPGGRLYGYTF. The DNA for the CDR3 is TGCAGCGCTGAGTCTCCGGGGGGTCGACTCTATGGCTACACCTTC.